Listed here are 24 T cell receptor beta chains from one sample, sequenced in a study of CD8+CD57+ T cells in acquired aplastic anemia. TCR beta VDJ and CDR3 profiles were obtained from a genomic DNA template. TCRdb used MiXCR to reprocess the reads, holding one entry per CDR3 protein. The sample shows roughly 150,000 distinct CDR3 sequences, approximately 40% of them seen only once. Sequenced sample: sorted CD4+, CD8+, or CD8+CD57+ T cells (not recorded which) from PBMCs. The receptors here all came from a human donor in good health.

CDR3 sequence reads: CASSEGRQWKNATQYF. The CDR3 DNA reads as TGTGCCAGCAGTGAAGGAAGGCAGTGGAAGAATGCGACCCAGTACTTC. The genes are TRBV2 and TRBJ2-5; D gene uncertain. Germline assignment: CDR1 SNHLY and CDR2 FYNNEI. The CDR3 totals 16 residues. V was clipped by 1 base and J by 7 bases, with 19 bases between them.

Comments on this clonotype: A much larger clone differs from this one at a single base, so this may be a read error. This chain links TRBV6-4 with TRBJ2-1, with 7 positions matching TRBD1. The CDR3 runs 13 residues. The germline V gene encodes CDR1 MRHNA and CDR2 SNTAGT. V was clipped by 4 bases and J by 13 bases; unmatched bases: 10. The CDR3 nucleotides read TGTGCCAGCAGTGCACGAACGGGACAGCGACAGTTCTTC. It codes for CASSARTGQRQFF.

The chain links TRBV5-5 to TRBJ2-7, with D possibly called TRBD1 or TRBD2 (5 bases each). The V end lost 3 bases, the J end lost 7 bases, and 11 bases lay between the germline ends. The CDR3 is 12 amino acids. CDR1 and CDR2 from the germline V gene are SGHKS and YYEKEE (reference sequence). This CDR3 is CASSSGRGEQYF. CDR3 nucleotide sequence: TGTGCCAGCAGCTCAGGGCGAGGGGAGCAGTACTTC.

There are a few counts of this clonotype. The J gene is TRBJ1-1, the V gene TRBV10-3; 8 nucleotides line up with TRBD1. The CDR3 sequence is 12 residues long. The junction had 7 bases not matched to a gene; V was cut back by 8 bases and J by 8 bases. From germline, CDR1 is ENHRY and CDR2 SYGVKD. CDR3 in DNA: TGTGCCATCGGGACAGGACTATTGGAAGCTTTCTTT. Translating it yields CAIGTGLLEAFF.

This clonotype has only a few counts. The chain uses TRBV3-1 and TRBJ1-2; D not resolved. Trimming cost V 1 base and J 6 bases, with 12 bases left between them. CDR3 length: 14 amino acids. Germline V gene sequence: CDR1 LGHDT, CDR2 YNNKEL (reference sequence). CDR3: CASSQGRTANGYTF. The CDR3 nucleotides are TGTGCCAGCAGCCAAGGACGTACGGCAAATGGCTACACCTTC.

Notes on this clonotype: This may come from a read error, since a much larger clone is one base off. The chain uses TRBV7-8 and TRBJ2-1, with D possibly TRBD1 on 5 matching bases. Trimming took 8 bases from V and 8 from J, leaving 16 bases between them. Germline assignment: CDR1 SGHVS and CDR2 FQNEAQ. The CDR3 extends over 13 amino acids. Written as DNA, the CDR3 is TGTGCCAGCGGTTGGACAAGAAGGGATGAGCAGTTCTTC. Its protein is CASGWTRRDEQFF.

This clonotype turned up a few times. This may arise from a read error, as a much more abundant clone is one base away. The chain links TRBV20-1 to TRBJ2-3, with D unclear. The CDR3 is made up of 13 amino acids. The V and J ends lost 3 bases and 1 base respectively, with 8 bases between them. The germline V gene has CDR1 DFQATT and CDR2 SNEGSKA (reference sequence). The CDR3 region has the DNA TGCAGTGCTAGGATCCGGGGCACAGATACGCAGTATTTT. As protein: CSARIRGTDTQYF.

This clonotype was seen more than once but under ten times. A much larger clone lies a single base off, so this may be a read error. The conserved final phenylalanine or tryptophan is absent from the CDR3, which likely points to a read error. The J gene is TRBJ2-7, the V gene TRBV19; 10 nucleotides match TRBD1. This CDR3 region has 14 residues. Germline lookup yields CDR1 LNHDA and CDR2 SQIVND (reference sequence). The V and J ends lost 7 bases and 4 bases, in that order; junction bases with no gene match: 7. CDR3 sequence: CASTPRTGGYEQYL. In DNA, the CDR3 is TGTGCCAGTACACCGAGGACAGGGGGGTACGAGCAGTACCTC.

The table lists this clonotype with many counts. The chain combines TRBV25-1 with TRBJ2-5, with 7 bases identical to TRBD1. Germline V gives CDR1 MGHDK, CDR2 SYGVNS. The CDR3 consists of 15 residues. Trimming cost V 5 bases and J 5 bases; bases outside gene matches: 11. CDR3 nucleotide sequence: TGTGCCAGCAGTAACGACAGGGTGGTAGGGGAGACCCAGTACTTC. It translates to CASSNDRVVGETQYF.

Turning to this clonotype: One end of the junction is discordant with germline, which a read error may explain. The CDR3, as DNA: TGCGCCAGCAAAGGGACACCAAACACCGGGGAGCTGTTTTTT. It codes for CASKGTPNTGELFF. The chain is built from TRBV9 and TRBJ2-2, with D possibly being TRBD1 (6 bases). Germline assignment: CDR1 SGDLS and CDR2 YYNGEE. The CDR3 has 14 amino acids.

On this clonotype: With a much larger clone just one base away, this may be a read error. The chain joins TRBV7-2 to TRBJ1-2, with TRBD1 as a possible D gene (6 bases). CDR1 is SGHTA and CDR2 is FQGNSA in the germline V gene. The CDR3 length is 16 residues. The CDR3 sequence is CVSSLATGALLLGYTF. In DNA, the CDR3 is TGTGTCAGCAGCTTAGCGACGGGGGCCCTCTTATTGGGCTACACCTTC.

There are many counts of this clonotype. V usage is TRBV14 and J usage is TRBJ1-1; no clear D gene. The V gene lost 3 bases and the J gene lost 3 bases, with 17 bases spanning the gap. Germline V gene lookup returns CDR1 SGHDN and CDR2 FVKESK. There are 16 residues in the CDR3. This CDR3 reads CASSQAPGITDTEAFF. For the CDR3, the DNA is TGTGCCAGCAGCCAGGCGCCCGGAATAACGGACACTGAAGCTTTCTTT.

As regards this clonotype: The junction does not match germline at one end; this may be a read error. V is TRBV14 and J is TRBJ2-7; 9 bases fit TRBD1. The CDR3 is 15 residues long. Germline lookup yields CDR1 SGHDN and CDR2 FVKESK. The CDR3 here is CASKGTGSLPYEQYF. CDR3 nucleotides: TGCGCCTCTAAAGGGACAGGGTCTCTCCCCTACGAGCAGTACTTC.

The V gene is TRBV12-3 or TRBV12-4, the J gene TRBJ1-3, with 9 bases identical to TRBD1. The CDR3 length is 16 residues. Trimming cost V 6 bases and J 4 bases; bases outside gene matches: 10. The CDR3, as DNA: TGTGCCAGCAGCTCACTTGGACAGGGGACAGGAAACACCATATATTTT. Its protein is CASSSLGQGTGNTIYF.

The chain joins TRBV10-3 to TRBJ2-3; maybe TRBD2 (5 bases). The length of the CDR3 is 15 residues. V was trimmed by 7 bases and J by 0 bases, leaving 14 bases between them. Germline V CDR1 and CDR2: ENHRY, SYGVKD. CDR3 DNA sequence: TGTGCCATCACCGAGTCGGGGTCTAGCACAGATACGCAGTATTTT. It specifies CAITESGSSTDTQYF.

The V call is TRBV30, the J call TRBJ1-5; unclear D gene. This CDR3 spans 13 amino acids. V was pared by 2 bases and J by 3 bases, with 8 bases between. Germline lookup yields CDR1 GTSNPN and CDR2 SVGIG (reference sequence). Here the CDR3 reads CAWSWENNQPQHF. CDR3 DNA sequence: TGTGCCTGGAGTTGGGAAAACAATCAGCCCCAGCATTTT.

The V and J genes are TRBV24-1 and TRBJ1-2; D not certain. Trimming took off 1 base at V and 7 bases at J, with 6 bases between the two ends. CDR3 size: 12 residues. Germline CDR1 reads KGHDR; CDR2 reads SFDVKD. The CDR3, as DNA: TGTGCCACCAGTGATTTTTCGTTTGGCTACACCTTC. Translating it yields CATSDFSFGYTF.

The table lists this clonotype with a few counts. The gene calls are TRBV9 and TRBJ2-7, with 7 nucleotides matching TRBD1. CDR3 length equals 13 residues. V shed 2 bases and J 3 bases; nucleotides not matched to a gene: 2. The V gene's germline CDR1 is SGDLS and CDR2 YYNGEE. As DNA, the CDR3 is TGTGCCAGCAGCGTCGGACAGGACTACGAGCAGTACTTC. Translating it yields CASSVGQDYEQYF.

The chain has TRBV7-2 and TRBJ2-5; unclear D gene. The J call may be faulty, since TRBJ2-7 better matches the DNA end. The CDR3 extends over 15 amino acids. CDR1 is SGHTA and CDR2 is FQGNSA in the germline V gene. The CDR3 here is CASSLVTVSVYEQYF. In DNA, the CDR3 is TGTGCCAGCAGCTTAGTGACGGTCTCAGTCTACGAGCAGTACTTC.

This clonotype was seen just once. The chain carries TRBV24-1 and TRBJ2-5; possible D gene TRBD1, 6 bases. This CDR3 has 16 amino acids. Germline CDR1 is KGHDR and CDR2 is SFDVKD. V lost 4 bases to trimming and J lost 3 bases, with 17 bases between them. CDR3 amino acids: CATSDPGTAGEETQYF. The CDR3 nucleotides read TGTGCCACCAGTGACCCGGGAACAGCAGGGGAAGAGACCCAGTACTTC.

This chain joins TRBV7-2 and TRBJ1-5; the match to TRBD1 covers 8 bases. CDR1 and CDR2 (germline): SGHTA, FQGNSA. J was trimmed by 7 bases and V by 5 bases; bases with no gene match: 10. The CDR3 contains 15 residues. The CDR3 protein is CASSRSGQGGQPQHF. The CDR3 bases are TGTGCCAGCAGCCGATCAGGACAGGGTGGCCAGCCCCAGCATTTT.

This clonotype was seen at least ten times. V usage is TRBV24-1 and J usage is TRBJ2-7; 12 nucleotides agree with TRBD1. Germline-derived CDR1 and CDR2 are KGHDR and SFDVKD. CDR3 length: 15 amino acids. The V and J ends lost 9 bases and 4 bases, in that order; junction bases with no gene match: 9. The CDR3 DNA follows: TGTGCCACCTCTAACCCGGGACAGGGGGCTTACGAGCAGTACTTC. Protein product: CATSNPGQGAYEQYF.

This clonotype was recorded a few times. The chain has TRBV24-1 and TRBJ2-7, with D perhaps given as TRBD1 or TRBD2 (5 bases each). This CDR3 is 13 amino acids long. Looked up from germline, CDR1 is KGHDR and CDR2 is SFDVKD. Trimming removed 7 bases at V and 4 bases at J, with 13 bases between. In DNA, the CDR3 is TGTGCCACCAGGGACCGTGGGGGATACGAGCAGTACTTC. It codes for CATRDRGGYEQYF.

The chain employs TRBV25-1 and TRBJ1-1; 8 nucleotides agree with TRBD1. The CDR3 sequence is 13 residues long. CDR1 is MGHDK and CDR2 is SYGVNS in the germline V gene. V dropped 7 bases and J dropped 7; count of bases not matched to a gene: 8. The CDR3 here is CASTRTGLGEAFF. The CDR3 coding sequence is TGTGCCAGCACCCGGACAGGGTTGGGTGAAGCTTTCTTT.